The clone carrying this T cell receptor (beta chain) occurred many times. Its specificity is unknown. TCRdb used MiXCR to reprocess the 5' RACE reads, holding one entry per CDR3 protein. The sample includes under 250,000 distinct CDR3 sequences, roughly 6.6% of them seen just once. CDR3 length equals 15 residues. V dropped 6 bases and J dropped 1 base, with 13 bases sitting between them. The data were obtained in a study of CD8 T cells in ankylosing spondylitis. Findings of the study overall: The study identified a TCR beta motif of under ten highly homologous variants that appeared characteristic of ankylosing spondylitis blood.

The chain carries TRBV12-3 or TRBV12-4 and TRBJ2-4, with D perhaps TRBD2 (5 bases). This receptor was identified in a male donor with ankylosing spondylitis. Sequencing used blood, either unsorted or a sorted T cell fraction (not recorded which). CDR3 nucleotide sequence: TGTGCCAGCAGGCTAGGAGGTAGCGCCAAAAACATTCAGTACTTC. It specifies CASRLGGSAKNIQYF.